In this sample, the clone carrying this T cell receptor beta chain turned up once. The protocol was immunoSEQ multiplex PCR, while the TCRdb copy is restricted to in-frame clones and leaves out a portion. The top ten hold 24% of the sample, which has over 800,000 clones, 90% to 95% seen once. The germline CDR1 and CDR2 sequences are SEHNR and FQNEAQ (reference sequence). Trimming left V 3 bases short and J 4 bases short, with 13 bases between. This CDR3 has 14 amino acids. It was CD45RO-negative cells, positively selected for CCR7, that made up naive CD8 cells, with terminally differentiated effector memory CD45RA+ cells excluded. The record originates from a study of shared clonotypes between healthy human individuals. On the study more broadly: Plates per donor: three CD4 naive, three CD4 memory, two CD8 naive, one CD8 memory.

The source is a man aged 30 to 45 in good health. Material for sequencing was naive CD8+ T cells sorted from blood. J is TRBJ2-7 and V is TRBV7-9; a possible D gene is TRBD1 (6 bases). For the CDR3, the DNA is TGTGCCAGCAGCTTTGGGGACACCACTTACGAGCAGTACTTC. It codes for CASSFGDTTYEQYF.